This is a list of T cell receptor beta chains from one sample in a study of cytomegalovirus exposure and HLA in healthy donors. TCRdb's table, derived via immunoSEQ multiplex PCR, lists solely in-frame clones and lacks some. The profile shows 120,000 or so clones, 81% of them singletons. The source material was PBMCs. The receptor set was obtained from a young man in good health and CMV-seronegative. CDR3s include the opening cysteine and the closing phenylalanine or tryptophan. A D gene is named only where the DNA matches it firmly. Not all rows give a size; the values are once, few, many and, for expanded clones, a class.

CDR3 protein: CASSIWTGGSNEQFF
CDR3 DNA: TGTGCCAGTAGTATCTGGACAGGGGGCTCAAATGAGCAGTTCTTC
V gene: TRBV19
J gene: TRBJ2-1
D gene: TRBD1
clone size: -

CDR3 protein: CASSLGMQTGSAIYGYTF
CDR3 DNA: TGTGCCAGCAGCTTAGGGATGCAGACAGGGAGCGCGATCTATGGCTACACCTTC
V gene: TRBV7-9
J gene: TRBJ1-2
D gene: TRBD1
clone size: once

CDR3 protein: CASSVGGKVNEQFF
CDR3 DNA: TGTGCCAGCAGCGTCGGGGGTAAGGTCAATGAGCAGTTCTTC
V gene: TRBV9
J gene: TRBJ2-1
D gene: -
clone size: once

CDR3 protein: CASSPTTNEQFF
CDR3 DNA: TGCGCCAGCAGCCCCACAACCAATGAGCAGTTCTTC
V gene: TRBV5-1
J gene: TRBJ2-1
D gene: -
clone size: -

CDR3 protein: CASSSLDRSYYGYTF
CDR3 DNA: TGTGCCAGCAGCTCATTGGACAGGTCGTACTATGGCTACACCTTC
V gene: TRBV5-6
J gene: TRBJ1-2
D gene: TRBD1
clone size: -

CDR3 protein: CASSSLLGDKVPADTQYF
CDR3 DNA: TGTGCCAGCAGCTCGTTGTTAGGGGACAAGGTCCCCGCAGATACGCAGTATTTT
V gene: TRBV5-6
J gene: TRBJ2-3
D gene: -
clone size: -

CDR3 protein: CASSQWPWDTQYF
CDR3 DNA: TGTGCCAGCAGCCAATGGCCCTGGGATACGCAGTATTTT
V gene: TRBV9
J gene: TRBJ2-3
D gene: -
clone size: -

CDR3 protein: CASSYPGGSEETQYF
CDR3 DNA: TGCGCCAGCAGCTACCCCGGGGGGTCCGAGGAGACCCAGTACTTC
V gene: TRBV5-1
J gene: TRBJ2-5
D gene: TRBD2
clone size: -

CDR3 protein: CASSNRDRDYEQYF
CDR3 DNA: TGTGCCAGTAGTAACCGGGACAGGGATTACGAGCAGTACTTC
V gene: TRBV19
J gene: TRBJ2-7
D gene: TRBD1
clone size: few

CDR3 protein: CASSVEGTSGSTDTQYF
CDR3 DNA: TGTGCCAGCAGCGTAGAAGGTACTAGCGGATCCACAGATACGCAGTATTTT
V gene: TRBV9
J gene: TRBJ2-3
D gene: TRBD2
clone size: -

CDR3 protein: CASSGLGFYEQYF
CDR3 DNA: TGTGCCAGCAGCGGACTCGGCTTCTACGAGCAGTACTTC
V gene: TRBV27
J gene: TRBJ2-7
D gene: -
clone size: once

CDR3 protein: CAISVGVNNSPLHF
CDR3 DNA: TGTGCCATCAGTGTCGGGGTTAATAATTCACCCCTCCACTTT
V gene: TRBV10-3
J gene: TRBJ1-6
D gene: -
clone size: -

CDR3 protein: CASSPRPGSRYEQYF
CDR3 DNA: TGTGCCAGCTCACCACGGCCAGGGTCAAGGTACGAGCAGTACTTC
V gene: TRBV18
J gene: TRBJ2-7
D gene: -
clone size: -

CDR3 protein: CASSFAGQGGTEAFF
CDR3 DNA: TGTGCCAGCAGTTTCGCGGGACAGGGAGGCACTGAAGCTTTCTTT
V gene: TRBV6-5
J gene: TRBJ1-1
D gene: TRBD1
clone size: once

CDR3 protein: CAAGRIDTQYF
CDR3 DNA: TGTGCCGCGGGGAGGATAGATACGCAGTATTTT
V gene: TRBV6-1
J gene: TRBJ2-3
D gene: -
clone size: -

CDR3 protein: CASSLEASLGGEQFF
CDR3 DNA: TGTGCCAGCAGCTTGGAGGCGTCCCTAGGCGGTGAGCAGTTCTTC
V gene: TRBV7-9
J gene: TRBJ2-1
D gene: -
clone size: -

CDR3 protein: CASSRQNQETQYF
CDR3 DNA: TGTGCCAGCAGCCGACAGAACCAAGAGACCCAGTACTTC
V gene: TRBV6-1
J gene: TRBJ2-5
D gene: -
clone size: -

CDR3 protein: CASSLGGGFAGELFF
CDR3 DNA: TGTGCCAGCAGCTTGGGCGGGGGCTTTGCCGGGGAGCTGTTTTTT
V gene: TRBV5-6
J gene: TRBJ2-2
D gene: -
clone size: -

CDR3 protein: CASSVQGGLNSPLHF
CDR3 DNA: TGTGCCAGCAGTGTTCAGGGAGGGTTGAATTCACCCCTCCACTTT
V gene: TRBV6-4
J gene: TRBJ1-6
D gene: -
clone size: -

CDR3 protein: CSVLGQGERSEKLFF
CDR3 DNA: TGCAGCGTTCTAGGACAGGGGGAGAGGAGTGAAAAACTGTTTTTT
V gene: TRBV29-1
J gene: TRBJ1-4
D gene: TRBD1
clone size: -

CDR3 protein: CASQEGWGGAFF
CDR3 DNA: TGTGCCAGCCAAGAGGGGTGGGGAGGAGCTTTCTTT
V gene: TRBV6-1
J gene: TRBJ1-1
D gene: -
clone size: -

CDR3 protein: CASRPTGTYEQYF
CDR3 DNA: TGTGCCAGCAGGCCGACAGGCACCTACGAGCAGTACTTC
V gene: TRBV6-6
J gene: TRBJ2-7
D gene: -
clone size: -

CDR3 protein: CASSPGTGKREQYF
CDR3 DNA: TGTGCCAGCAGCCCCGGGACAGGGAAGCGCGAGCAGTACTTC
V gene: TRBV5-4
J gene: TRBJ2-7
D gene: TRBD1
clone size: -

CDR3 protein: CASSPRAGGYSNQPQHF
CDR3 DNA: TGTGCCAGTAGTCCGCGGGCAGGGGGATATAGCAATCAGCCCCAGCATTTT
V gene: TRBV19
J gene: TRBJ1-5
D gene: TRBD1
clone size: -

CDR3 protein: CASTTGRGEGEKLFF
CDR3 DNA: TGTGCCAGCACCACCGGACGGGGGGAGGGTGAAAAACTGTTTTTT
V gene: TRBV11-2
J gene: TRBJ1-4
D gene: -
clone size: few

CDR3 protein: CASSLFTGNTEAFF
CDR3 DNA: TGCGCCAGCAGCTTGTTTACGGGGAACACTGAAGCTTTCTTT
V gene: TRBV5-1
J gene: TRBJ1-1
D gene: -
clone size: few

CDR3 protein: CASSRRRDDNEQFF
CDR3 DNA: TGTGCCAGCAGCCGCCGCCGGGATGACAATGAGCAGTTCTTC
V gene: TRBV4-2
J gene: TRBJ2-1
D gene: -
clone size: once

CDR3 protein: CASSELPPSTEAFF
CDR3 DNA: TGTGCCAGCAGTGAACTCCCCCCAAGCACTGAAGCTTTCTTT
V gene: TRBV6-5
J gene: TRBJ1-1
D gene: -
clone size: once

CDR3 protein: CASTPSTGGMTEAFF
CDR3 DNA: TGCGCCAGCACTCCCAGTACAGGGGGCATGACTGAAGCTTTCTTT
V gene: TRBV10-1
J gene: TRBJ1-1
D gene: TRBD1
clone size: once

CDR3 protein: CASSRADRGYNSPLHF
CDR3 DNA: TGTGCCAGCAGCCGGGCGGACAGGGGGTATAATTCACCCCTCCACTTT
V gene: TRBV11-2
J gene: TRBJ1-6
D gene: TRBD1
clone size: -

CDR3 protein: CASSPPQGTHGYTF
CDR3 DNA: TGTGCCAGCTCACCACCCCAGGGGACCCATGGCTACACCTTC
V gene: TRBV18
J gene: TRBJ1-2
D gene: -
clone size: -

CDR3 protein: CASSHTSGSYNEQFF
CDR3 DNA: TGTGCCAGCAGCCACACTAGCGGGTCTTACAATGAGCAGTTCTTC
V gene: TRBV5-6
J gene: TRBJ2-1
D gene: TRBD2
clone size: -

CDR3 protein: CASSDWQGVGQPQHF
CDR3 DNA: TGTGCCAGCAGTGATTGGCAAGGGGTGGGACAGCCCCAGCATTTT
V gene: TRBV2
J gene: TRBJ1-5
D gene: -
clone size: -

CDR3 protein: CASSLVSNNYGYTF
CDR3 DNA: TGTGCCAGCAGCTTGGTCAGTAATAACTATGGCTACACCTTC
V gene: TRBV5-6
J gene: TRBJ1-2
D gene: -
clone size: -

CDR3 protein: CASSRGSSYNEQFF
CDR3 DNA: TGCGCCAGCAGTCGGGGGTCCTCCTACAATGAGCAGTTCTTC
V gene: TRBV5-1
J gene: TRBJ2-1
D gene: -
clone size: -

CDR3 protein: CASSPGDRRQTSTDTQYF
CDR3 DNA: TGTGCCAGCAGCCCCGGGGACAGGAGACAGACTAGCACAGATACGCAGTATTTT
V gene: TRBV27
J gene: TRBJ2-3
D gene: TRBD1
clone size: -

CDR3 protein: CASSPKRTDAISTDTQYF
CDR3 DNA: TGCGCCAGCAGCCCCAAGCGGACAGACGCGATTAGCACAGATACGCAGTATTTT
V gene: TRBV5-1
J gene: TRBJ2-3
D gene: -
clone size: -

CDR3 protein: CASSPYRGSYEQYF
CDR3 DNA: TGTGCCAGCAGCCCCTACAGGGGATCCTACGAGCAGTACTTC
V gene: TRBV11-2
J gene: TRBJ2-7
D gene: TRBD1
clone size: once

CDR3 protein: CASSPGTGTYEQYF
CDR3 DNA: TGTGCCAGCAGCCCCGGGACAGGGACGTACGAGCAGTACTTC
V gene: TRBV11-2
J gene: TRBJ2-7
D gene: TRBD1
clone size: -

CDR3 protein: CASADRGNEKLFF
CDR3 DNA: TGTGCCAGCGCGGACAGGGGGAATGAAAAACTGTTTTTT
V gene: TRBV6-5
J gene: TRBJ1-4
D gene: TRBD1
clone size: once

CDR3 protein: CASSHIQGAETQYF
CDR3 DNA: TGTGCCAGCAGTCATATACAGGGGGCAGAGACCCAGTACTTC
V gene: TRBV6-1
J gene: TRBJ2-5
D gene: TRBD1
clone size: once

CDR3 protein: CSVGEGGTEAFF
CDR3 DNA: TGCAGCGTTGGAGAGGGGGGCACTGAAGCTTTCTTT
V gene: TRBV29-1
J gene: TRBJ1-1
D gene: -
clone size: -

CDR3 protein: CASSPRASGGAHEQFF
CDR3 DNA: TGTGCCAGCTCCCCCAGGGCTAGCGGGGGGGCCCATGAGCAGTTCTTC
V gene: TRBV7-3
J gene: TRBJ2-1
D gene: TRBD2
clone size: -